The sequence of this T cell receptor beta chain was determined in a study of T cell responses to AZD1222 COVID-19 vaccine. A remark on this clone: Antigen: not known.

Using immunoSEQ multiplex PCR, the repertoire was profiled, and TCRdb retains in-frame clones only, with some absent. Of 89,000 or so clones in the sample, approximately 90% are singletons; the top ten hold approximately 10%. Study-level points and caveats: Researchers report vaccine-associated CD4 TCRs spanning spike, with dominance at 160-218 and 743-854.

The input for sequencing was peripheral blood, taken 28 days after the second AZD1222 dose. The sequence was obtained from an adult who received the AZD1222 COVID-19 vaccine.

This CDR3 is CASSTLQGTNEKLFF. The CDR3 coding sequence is TGTGCCAGCTCAACCCTACAGGGCACTAATGAAAAACTGTTTTTT. The chain carries TRBV18 and TRBJ1-4; maybe TRBD1 (6 bases). CDR3 size: 15 residues. Trimming left V 5 bases short and J 2 bases short, with 12 bases between. The germline V gene has CDR1 KGHSH and CDR2 LQKENI.